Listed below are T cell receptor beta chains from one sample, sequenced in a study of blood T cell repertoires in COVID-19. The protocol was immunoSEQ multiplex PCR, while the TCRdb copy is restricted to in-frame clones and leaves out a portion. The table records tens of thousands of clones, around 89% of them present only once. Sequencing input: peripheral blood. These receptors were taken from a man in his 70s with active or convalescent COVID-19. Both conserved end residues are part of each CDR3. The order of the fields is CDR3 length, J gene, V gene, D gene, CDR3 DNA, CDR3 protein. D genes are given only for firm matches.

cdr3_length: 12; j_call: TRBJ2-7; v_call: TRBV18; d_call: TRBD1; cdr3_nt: TGTGCCAGCGGACAGGGGGTAGGAGAGCAGTACTTC; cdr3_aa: CASGQGVGEQYF
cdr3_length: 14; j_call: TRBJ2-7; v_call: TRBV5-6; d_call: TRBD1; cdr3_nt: TGTGCCAGCAGCTTGATGGGACAGGGGTCCGAGCAGTACTTC; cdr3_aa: CASSLMGQGSEQYF
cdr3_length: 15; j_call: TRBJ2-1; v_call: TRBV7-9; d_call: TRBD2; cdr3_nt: TGTGCCAGCAGCCCCCGACTAGCGGGGGGACATGAGCAGTTCTTC; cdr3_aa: CASSPRLAGGHEQFF
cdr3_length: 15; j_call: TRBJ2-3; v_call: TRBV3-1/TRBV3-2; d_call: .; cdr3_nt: TGTGCCAGCAGCCAAGACGGGGGTCTCGGAGATACGCAGTATTTT; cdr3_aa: CASSQDGGLGDTQYF
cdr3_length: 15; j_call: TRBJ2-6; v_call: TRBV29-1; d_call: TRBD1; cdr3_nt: TGCAGCGTTCAGGGGGCGGCCCCCGGGGCCAACGTCCTGACTTTC; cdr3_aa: CSVQGAAPGANVLTF
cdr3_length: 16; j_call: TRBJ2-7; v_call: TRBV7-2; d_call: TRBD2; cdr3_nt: TGTGCCAGCAGAACTAGCGGGGGGGGTCTTTGGGCCGAGCAGTACTTC; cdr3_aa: CASRTSGGGLWAEQYF
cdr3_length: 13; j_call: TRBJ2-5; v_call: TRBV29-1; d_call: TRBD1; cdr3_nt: TGCAGCGTCGATGGGACAGGGGAAGAGACCCAGTACTTC; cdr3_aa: CSVDGTGEETQYF
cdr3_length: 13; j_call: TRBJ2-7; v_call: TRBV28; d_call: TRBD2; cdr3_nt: TGTGCCAGCAGTGGGGGACTAGCCTACGAGCAGTACTTC; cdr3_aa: CASSGGLAYEQYF
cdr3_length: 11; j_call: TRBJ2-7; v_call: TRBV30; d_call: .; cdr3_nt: TGTGCCTGGAGGGGCGAGCACGAGCAGTACTTC; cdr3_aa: CAWRGEHEQYF
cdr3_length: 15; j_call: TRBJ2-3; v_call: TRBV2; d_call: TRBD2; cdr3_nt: TGTGCCAGCAGTGGCGGGGGTTACGGCACAGATACGCAGTATTTT; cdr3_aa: CASSGGGYGTDTQYF
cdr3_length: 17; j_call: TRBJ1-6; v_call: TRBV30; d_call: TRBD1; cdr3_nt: TGTGCCTGTATAGCGGGACAGGGCGTTTCGGGTAATTCACCCCTCCACTTT; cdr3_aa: CACIAGQGVSGNSPLHF
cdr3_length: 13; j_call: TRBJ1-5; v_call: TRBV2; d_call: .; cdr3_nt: TGTGCCAGCAGTGGAGACAACCGACAGCCCCAGCATTTT; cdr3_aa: CASSGDNRQPQHF
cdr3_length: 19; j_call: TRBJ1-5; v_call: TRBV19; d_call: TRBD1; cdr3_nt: TGTGCCACCGTCGACCCCCGGGGACAGGGGTTTTTGAGCAATCAGCCCCAGCATTTT; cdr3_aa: CATVDPRGQGFLSNQPQHF
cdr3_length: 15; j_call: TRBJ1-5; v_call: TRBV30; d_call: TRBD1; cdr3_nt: TGTGCCTGGAGCGCACGCAGGGGGAGCAATCAGCCCCAGCATTTT; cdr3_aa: CAWSARRGSNQPQHF
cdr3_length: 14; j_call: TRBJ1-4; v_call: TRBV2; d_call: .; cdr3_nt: TGTGCCAGCAGTGAAGGGGACTCTAATGAAAAACTGTTTTTT; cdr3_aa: CASSEGDSNEKLFF
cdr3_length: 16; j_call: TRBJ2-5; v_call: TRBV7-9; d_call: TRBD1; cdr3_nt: TGTGCCAGCACCTCGGGGGGACAGGGGCCCCAAGAGACCCAGTACTTC; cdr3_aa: CASTSGGQGPQETQYF